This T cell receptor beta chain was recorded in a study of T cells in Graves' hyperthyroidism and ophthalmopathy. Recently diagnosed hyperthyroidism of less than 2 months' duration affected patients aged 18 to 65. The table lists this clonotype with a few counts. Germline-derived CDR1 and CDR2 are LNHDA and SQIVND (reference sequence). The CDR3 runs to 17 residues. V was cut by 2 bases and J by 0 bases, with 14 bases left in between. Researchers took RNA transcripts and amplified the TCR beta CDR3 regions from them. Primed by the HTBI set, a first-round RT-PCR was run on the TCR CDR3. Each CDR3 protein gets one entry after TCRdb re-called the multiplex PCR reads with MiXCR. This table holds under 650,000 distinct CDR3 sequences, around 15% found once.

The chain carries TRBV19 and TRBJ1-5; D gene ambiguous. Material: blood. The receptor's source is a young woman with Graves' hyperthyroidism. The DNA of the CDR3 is TGTGCCAGTAGTATACTCTTTTCCGAATATAGCAATCAGCCCCAGCATTTT. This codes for CASSILFSEYSNQPQHF.